Listed here are 6 T cell receptor beta chains from one sample, sequenced in a study of blood T cell repertoires in COVID-19. Sequencing was performed with immunoSEQ multiplex PCR; in TCRdb, only in-frame clones are kept and a portion is missing. The table has around 120,000 clones, nearly 90% seen once. Sequenced material: peripheral blood. The receptors were gathered from a woman aged 60-75 years with COVID-19, enrolled during active disease.

This chain uses TRBV2 with TRBJ1-2; a weak D match, TRBD1 (6 bases). The CDR3 extends over 14 amino acids. Germline CDR1 reads SNHLY; CDR2 reads FYNNEI. The V end lost 5 bases, the J end lost 4 bases, and 14 bases lay between the germline ends. The CDR3 bases are TGTGCCAGCAGTCCTACAGGGAGGGGCTATGGCTACACCTTC. This sequence encodes CASSPTGRGYGYTF.

For the CDR3, the DNA is TGTGCCAGCAGCTTGGGACAGACAACTAATGAAAAACTGTTTTTT. This sequence encodes CASSLGQTTNEKLFF. The chain carries TRBV5-6 and TRBJ1-4; maybe TRBD1 (5 bases). Germline V lookup: CDR1 SGHDT, CDR2 YYEEEE. The CDR3 runs 15 residues. V gave up 0 bases and J gave up 0 bases, with 6 bases separating them.

CDR3 in DNA: TGCAGTGCTAGTCCCGACAGGGCGACTGGAAACACCATATATTTT. Translated: CSASPDRATGNTIYF. V and J are TRBV20-1 and TRBJ1-3; the match to TRBD1 covers 7 bases. The CDR3 extends over 15 amino acids. Germline CDR1 DFQATT, CDR2 SNEGSKA (reference sequence). V gave up 3 bases and J gave up 2 bases; unmatched junction bases: 7.

V usage is TRBV18 and J usage is TRBJ2-1, with D perhaps matching TRBD2 (6 bases). CDR3 length: 13 residues. Germline CDR1 is KGHSH and CDR2 is LQKENI. The ends were cut back, 6 bases at V and 7 bases at J, with 13 bases in the middle. CDR3 residues: CASSMSGVNEQFF. In DNA, the CDR3 is TGTGCCAGCTCCATGTCGGGGGTGAATGAGCAGTTCTTC.

The gene calls are TRBV4-3 and TRBJ1-1; D not resolved. The germline V and J ends were trimmed by 0 bases and 1 base, with 9 bases remaining between them. In germline, CDR1 is LGHNA, CDR2 YSLEER. The CDR3 is 15 residues long. The CDR3 region is CASSQDFYENTEAFF. CDR3 DNA: TGCGCCAGCAGCCAAGACTTCTATGAGAACACTGAAGCTTTCTTT.

The chain uses TRBV10-3 and TRBJ1-2; D not resolved. V was pared by 6 bases and J by 5 bases, with 13 bases between. This CDR3 spans 13 amino acids. The V gene's germline CDR1 is ENHRY and CDR2 SYGVKD. The chain's CDR3 is CAIRVSTTYGYTF. The CDR3 DNA sequence: TGTGCCATCAGGGTCAGTACGACTTATGGCTACACCTTC.